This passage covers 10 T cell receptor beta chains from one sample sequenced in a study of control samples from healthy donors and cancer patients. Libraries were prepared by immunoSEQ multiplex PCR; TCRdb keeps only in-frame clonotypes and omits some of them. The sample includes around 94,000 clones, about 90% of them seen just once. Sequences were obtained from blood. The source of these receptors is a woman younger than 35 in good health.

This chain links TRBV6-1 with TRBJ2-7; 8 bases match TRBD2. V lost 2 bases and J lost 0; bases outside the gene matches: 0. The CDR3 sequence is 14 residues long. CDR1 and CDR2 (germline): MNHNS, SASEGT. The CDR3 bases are TGTGCCAGCAGTGAACGGGAGGGCTCCTACGAGCAGTACTTC. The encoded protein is CASSEREGSYEQYF.

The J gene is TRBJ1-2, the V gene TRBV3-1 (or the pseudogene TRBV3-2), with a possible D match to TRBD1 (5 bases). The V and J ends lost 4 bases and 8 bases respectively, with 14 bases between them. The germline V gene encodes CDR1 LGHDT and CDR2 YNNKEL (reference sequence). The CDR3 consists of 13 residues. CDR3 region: CASSLPDSGGYTF. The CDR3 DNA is TGTGCCAGCAGCCTTCCAGACAGCGGGGGCTACACCTTC.

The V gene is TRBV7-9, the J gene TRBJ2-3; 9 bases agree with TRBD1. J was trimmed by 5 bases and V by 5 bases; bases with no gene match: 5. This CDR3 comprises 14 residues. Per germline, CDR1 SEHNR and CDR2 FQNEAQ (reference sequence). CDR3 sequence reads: CASSLGQGGDTQYF. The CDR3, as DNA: TGTGCCAGCAGCCTGGGACAGGGAGGAGATACGCAGTATTTT.

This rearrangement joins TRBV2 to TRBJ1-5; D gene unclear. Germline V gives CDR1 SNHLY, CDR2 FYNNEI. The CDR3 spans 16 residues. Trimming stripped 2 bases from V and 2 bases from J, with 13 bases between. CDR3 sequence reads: CASSENSHGGNQPQHF. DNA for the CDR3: TGTGCCAGCAGTGAAAACAGTCACGGCGGCAATCAGCCCCAGCATTTT.

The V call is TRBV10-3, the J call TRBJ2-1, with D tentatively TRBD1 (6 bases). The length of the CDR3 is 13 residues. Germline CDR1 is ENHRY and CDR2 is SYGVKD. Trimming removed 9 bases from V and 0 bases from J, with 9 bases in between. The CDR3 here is CAMAGDSYNEQFF. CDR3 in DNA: TGTGCCATGGCAGGGGACTCCTACAATGAGCAGTTCTTC.

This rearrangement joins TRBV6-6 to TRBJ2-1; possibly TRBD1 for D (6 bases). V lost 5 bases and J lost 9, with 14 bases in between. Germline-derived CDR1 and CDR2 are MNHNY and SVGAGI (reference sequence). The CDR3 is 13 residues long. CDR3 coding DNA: TGTGCCAGCAGTGGAACAGGGCTCGGTGAGCAGTTCTTC. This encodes CASSGTGLGEQFF.

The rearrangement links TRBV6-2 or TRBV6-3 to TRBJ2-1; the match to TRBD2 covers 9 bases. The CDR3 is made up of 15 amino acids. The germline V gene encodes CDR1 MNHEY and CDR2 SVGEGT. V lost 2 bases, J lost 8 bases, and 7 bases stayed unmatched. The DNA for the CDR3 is TGTGCCAGCAGTTACCGCGGGGGGGATTTAGATGAGCAGTTCTTC. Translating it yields CASSYRGGDLDEQFF.

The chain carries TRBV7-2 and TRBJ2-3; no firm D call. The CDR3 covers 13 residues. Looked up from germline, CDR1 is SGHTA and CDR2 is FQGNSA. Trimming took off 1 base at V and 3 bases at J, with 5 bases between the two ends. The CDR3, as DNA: TGTGCCAGCAGCTTAGGCTCAACAGATACGCAGTATTTT. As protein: CASSLGSTDTQYF.

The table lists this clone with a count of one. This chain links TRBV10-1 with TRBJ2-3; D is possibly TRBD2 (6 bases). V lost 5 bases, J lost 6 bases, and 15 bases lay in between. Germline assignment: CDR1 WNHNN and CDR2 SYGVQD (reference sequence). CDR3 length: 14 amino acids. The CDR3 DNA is TGCGCCAGCAGTAGAGGGTGGAGGGAGGATACGCAGTATTTT. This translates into CASSRGWREDTQYF.

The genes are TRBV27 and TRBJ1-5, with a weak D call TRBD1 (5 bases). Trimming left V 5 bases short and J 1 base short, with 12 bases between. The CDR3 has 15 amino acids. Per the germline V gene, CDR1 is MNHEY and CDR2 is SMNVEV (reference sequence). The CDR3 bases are TGTGCCAGCAGTCCCCGGGGCCTAAGCAATCAGCCCCAGCATTTT. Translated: CASSPRGLSNQPQHF.